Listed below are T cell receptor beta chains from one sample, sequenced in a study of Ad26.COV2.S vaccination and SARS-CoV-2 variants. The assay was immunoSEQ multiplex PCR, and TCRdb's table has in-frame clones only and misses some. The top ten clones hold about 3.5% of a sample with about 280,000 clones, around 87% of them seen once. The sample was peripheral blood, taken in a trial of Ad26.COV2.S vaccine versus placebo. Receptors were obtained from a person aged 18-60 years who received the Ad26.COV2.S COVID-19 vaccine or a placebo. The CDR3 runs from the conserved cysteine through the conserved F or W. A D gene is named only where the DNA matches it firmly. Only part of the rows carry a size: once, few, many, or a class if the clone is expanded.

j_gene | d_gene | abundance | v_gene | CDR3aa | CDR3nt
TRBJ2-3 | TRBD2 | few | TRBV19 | CASSNQAGASTDTQYF | TGTGCCAGTAGTAATCAAGCGGGGGCTAGCACAGATACGCAGTATTTT
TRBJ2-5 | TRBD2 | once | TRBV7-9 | CASSYHLGEGETQYF | TGTGCCAGCAGCTATCACCTGGGGGAGGGAGAGACCCAGTACTTC
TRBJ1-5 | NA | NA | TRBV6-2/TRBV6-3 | CASSYSGISNQPQHF | TGTGCCAGCAGTTACTCGGGGATCTCAAATCAGCCCCAGCATTTT
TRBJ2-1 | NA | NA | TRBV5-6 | CASSFGTSGYNEQFF | TGTGCCAGCAGCTTTGGGACATCGGGCTACAATGAGCAGTTCTTC
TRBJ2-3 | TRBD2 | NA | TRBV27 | CASSLSQRGGPYTQYF | TGTGCCAGCAGTTTATCCCAGCGGGGGGGCCCCTATACGCAGTATTTT
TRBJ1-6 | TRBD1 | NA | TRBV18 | CASTMGQINSPLHF | TGTGCCAGCACCATGGGACAGATTAATTCACCCCTCCACTTT
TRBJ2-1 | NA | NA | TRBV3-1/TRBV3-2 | CASSQNVQSNEQFF | TGTGCCAGCAGCCAAAACGTACAGTCCAATGAGCAGTTCTTC
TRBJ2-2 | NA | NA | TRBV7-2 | CASSPPDRGNTGELFF | TGTGCCAGCAGCCCGCCCGACCGGGGGAACACCGGGGAGCTGTTTTTT
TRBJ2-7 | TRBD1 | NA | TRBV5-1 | CASSLKGQAPIREQYF | TGCGCCAGCAGCTTAAAAGGACAGGCCCCAATTCGGGAGCAGTACTTC
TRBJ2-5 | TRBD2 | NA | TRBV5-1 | CASIKGISGGQETQYF | TGCGCCAGCATCAAGGGAATTAGCGGGGGTCAAGAGACCCAGTACTTC
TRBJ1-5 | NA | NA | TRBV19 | CASRPQARGNAQPQHF | TGTGCCAGTAGGCCTCAAGCGAGAGGGAATGCCCAGCCCCAGCATTTT
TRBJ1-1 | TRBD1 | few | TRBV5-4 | CASRRGTEKLNTEAFF | TGTGCCAGCAGACGAGGGACAGAGAAGCTGAACACTGAAGCTTTCTTT
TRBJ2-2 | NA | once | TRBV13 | CASSLPYDGELFF | TGTGCCAGCAGCTTACCCTATGACGGGGAGCTGTTTTTT
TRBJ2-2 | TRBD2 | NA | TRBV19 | CATRESNTGELFF | TGTGCCACGCGGGAGAGTAACACCGGGGAGCTGTTTTTT
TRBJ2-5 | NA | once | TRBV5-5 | CASSLGPGLQTQYF | TGTGCCAGCAGCTTAGGGCCAGGGCTACAGACCCAGTACTTC
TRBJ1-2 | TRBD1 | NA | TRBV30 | CAWSPDRGFDGYTF | TGTGCCTGGAGTCCGGACAGGGGGTTTGATGGCTACACCTTC
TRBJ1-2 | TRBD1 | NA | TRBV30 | CAWDRGFSYGYTF | TGTGCCTGGGACAGGGGGTTTTCCTATGGCTACACCTTC
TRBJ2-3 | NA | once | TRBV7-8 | CASSLVSSRPGDTQYF | TGTGCCAGCAGCTTAGTCTCTAGCAGGCCGGGGGATACGCAGTATTTT
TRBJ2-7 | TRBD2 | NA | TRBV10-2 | CASSGSSGSSYEQYF | TGCGCCAGCAGTGGCTCTAGCGGGAGCTCCTACGAGCAGTACTTC
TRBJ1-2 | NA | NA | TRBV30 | CAWSPGLYGYTF | TGTGCCTGGAGCCCGGGTCTTTATGGCTACACCTTC
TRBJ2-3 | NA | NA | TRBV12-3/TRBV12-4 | CASRKGSDTQYF | TGTGCCAGCAGGAAGGGGTCAGATACGCAGTATTTT
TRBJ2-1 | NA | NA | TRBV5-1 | CASTPEGGSYNEQFF | TGCGCCAGCACCCCTGAGGGTGGTTCCTACAATGAGCAGTTCTTC
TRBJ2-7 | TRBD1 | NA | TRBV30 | CAWRGGDRGFWEQYF | TGTGCCTGGAGGGGTGGGGACAGGGGCTTCTGGGAGCAGTACTTC
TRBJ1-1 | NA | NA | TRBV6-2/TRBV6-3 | CASSYRALGARDTEAFF | TGTGCCAGCAGTTACCGGGCTTTGGGAGCAAGGGACACTGAAGCTTTCTTT
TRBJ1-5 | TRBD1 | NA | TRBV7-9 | CASSLEGQGEYSNQPQHF | TGTGCCAGCAGCTTAGAAGGACAGGGCGAATATAGCAATCAGCCCCAGCATTTT
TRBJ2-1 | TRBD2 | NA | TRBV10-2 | CASSGLANEQFF | TGCGCCAGCAGTGGACTAGCCAATGAGCAGTTCTTC
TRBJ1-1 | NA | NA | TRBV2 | CASLRNTEAFF | TGTGCCAGCCTCCGAAACACTGAAGCTTTCTTT
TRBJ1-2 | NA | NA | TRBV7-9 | CASSLGPEGGYTF | TGTGCCAGCAGCTTGGGACCTGAGGGTGGCTACACCTTC
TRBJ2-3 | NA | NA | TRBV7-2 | CASSLGVYTDTQYF | TGTGCCAGCAGCTTAGGAGTTTACACAGATACGCAGTATTTT
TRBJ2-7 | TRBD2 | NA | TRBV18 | CASSPSAGTSGGPEYF | TGTGCCAGCTCACCGTCCGCCGGGACTAGCGGGGGGCCCGAGTACTTC
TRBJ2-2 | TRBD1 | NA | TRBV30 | CAWTRRPDRGRDTGELFF | TGTGCCTGGACAAGAAGACCGGACAGGGGGCGGGACACCGGGGAGCTGTTTTTT
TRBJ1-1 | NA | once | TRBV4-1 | CASSQEGLLFTASF | TGCGCCAGCAGCCAAGAAGGCCTCCTATTTACAGCGTCCTTT
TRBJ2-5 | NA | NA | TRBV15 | CATSRDQGRETQYF | TGTGCCACCAGCAGAGATCAGGGTCGAGAGACCCAGTACTTC